Below are 19 T cell receptor beta chains sequenced from a single sample in a study of coeliac disease. Findings and limits, study-wide: Active celiac intraepithelial and lamina propria samples had lower TRB and TRG clonality than control samples.

Antigens of these TCRs are unknown. Sequencing used immunoSEQ multiplex PCR; TCRdb keeps in-frame clones, though not all of them. Of a few thousand clones in the sample, 66% were seen once. What was sequenced was intraepithelial lymphocytes from the gut. The receptors derive from a woman aged 18-29 years with active celiac disease.

The rearrangement joins TRBV5-8 to TRBJ1-2, with a weak D call TRBD1 (5 bases). The CDR3 loop spans 15 amino acids. V was pared by 1 base and J by 4 bases, with 14 bases between. CDR1 and CDR2 from the germline V gene are SGHTS and YDEGEE. Written as DNA, the CDR3 is TGTGCCAGCAGCTTGTCATATGACAGCCTCTATGGCTACACCTTC. Translation gives CASSLSYDSLYGYTF.

By sample fraction, this clone is large. This chain connects TRBV6-6 to TRBJ2-1; D gene uncertain. Germline CDR1 MNHNY, CDR2 SVGAGI (reference sequence). The V gene lost 0 bases and the J gene lost 0 bases, with 9 bases spanning the gap. CDR3 length: 16 amino acids. The CDR3 loop reads CASSYSRGSSYNEQFF. The DNA of the CDR3 is TGTGCCAGCAGTTACTCCCGCGGTAGCTCCTACAATGAGCAGTTCTTC.

V and J are TRBV2 and TRBJ1-6, with D unresolved. V lost 3 bases and J 7 bases, leaving 16 bases between the germline ends. Germline-derived CDR1 and CDR2 are SNHLY and FYNNEI. The CDR3 contains 16 residues. For the CDR3, the DNA is TGTGCCAGCAGTGAGATAGAGATTAGTACGAATTCACCCCTCCACTTT. This translates into CASSEIEISTNSPLHF.

The chain joins TRBV21-1 to TRBJ2-1; TRBD2 is the table's D call, not checked against the DNA. TRBV21-1 is tagged as a pseudogene. This CDR3 is built from 13 residues. Here the CDR3 reads CASSPLSYNEQFF. The CDR3, as DNA: TGTGCCAGCAGTCCTCTCTCCTACAATGAGCAGTTCTTC.

V gene TRBV11-2 combines with J gene TRBJ2-2; 8 bases are shared with TRBD1. CDR3 length: 14 amino acids. J gave up 8 bases and V 2 bases, and 4 bases lay outside the gene matches. The V gene's germline CDR1 is SGHAT and CDR2 FQNNGV. The CDR3 region is CASSLQGAAGELFF. The DNA for the CDR3 is TGTGCCAGCAGCTTACAGGGGGCGGCTGGGGAGCTGTTTTTT.

V and J are TRBV10-3 and TRBJ2-1; 7 nucleotides align to TRBD2. The CDR3 runs to 13 residues. V trimming: 10 bases; J trimming: 9 bases; junction bases outside the gene matches: 12. CDR1 ENHRY and CDR2 SYGVKD come from the germline V gene. For the CDR3, the DNA is TGTGCCACCACCTCGCCGACGGGGGGTGAGCAGTTCTTC. This sequence encodes CATTSPTGGEQFF.

This clone was found once. The chain employs TRBV28 and TRBJ1-2; 8 bases are a match to TRBD1. Germline trimming cut 6 bases from V and 8 bases from J; bases unmatched to any gene: 8. The CDR3 contains 13 residues. The germline gives CDR1 MDHEN, CDR2 SYDVKM. The CDR3 region is CASRGTGGSGYTF. CDR3 nucleotide sequence: TGTGCCAGCAGGGGAACAGGGGGTAGCGGCTACACCTTC.

This chain connects TRBV30 to TRBJ1-1; possibly TRBD1 for D (6 bases). Germline V gene lookup returns CDR1 GTSNPN and CDR2 SVGIG (reference sequence). Trimming took 3 bases from V and 6 from J, leaving 14 bases between them. The CDR3 sequence is 13 residues long. CDR3 DNA: TGTGCCTGGAGCCCAACCCCAGGGGCTGAAGCTTTCTTT. It encodes CAWSPTPGAEAFF.

The rearrangement links TRBV27 to TRBJ2-5, with 7 bases aligning to TRBD1. V lost 6 bases, J lost 4 bases, and 5 bases stayed unmatched. CDR3 length equals 13 residues. Germline V gene data show CDR1 as MNHEY and CDR2 as SMNVEV (reference sequence). The DNA of the CDR3 is TGTGCCAGCAGAAGGGACAGATTAGAGACCCAGTACTTC. Amino acids: CASRRDRLETQYF.

The chain has TRBV5-1 and TRBJ1-6; 8 bases match TRBD1. Germline V gives CDR1 SGHRS, CDR2 YFSETQ. CDR3 length: 16 amino acids. V gave up 0 bases and J gave up 8 bases; unmatched junction bases: 7. CDR3 amino acids: CASSLAGQGRDSPLHF. The CDR3 DNA is TGCGCCAGCAGCTTGGCCGGACAGGGAAGAGATTCACCCCTCCACTTT.

The V and J genes are TRBV28 and TRBJ1-4; D ambiguous. From germline, CDR1 is MDHEN and CDR2 SYDVKM. Trimming shortened V by 5 bases and J by 0 bases, and 10 bases separated the two germline ends. The CDR3 spans 15 residues. In DNA form, the CDR3 reads TGTGCCAGCAGTACACCATCCGCAACTAATGAAAAACTGTTTTTT. Translating it yields CASSTPSATNEKLFF. The entire variable domain, with the rest obtained from reference TRBV28 and TRBJ1-4, is as follows: DVKVTQSSRYLVKRTGEKVFLECVQDMDHENMFWYRQDPGLGLRLIYFSYDVKMKEKGDIPEGYSVSREKKERFSLILESASTNQTSMYLCASSTPSATNEKLFFGSGTQLSVL.

This clone was observed a handful of times. This chain connects TRBV6-1 to TRBJ1-2, with 8 bases fitting TRBD1. CDR1 MNHNS and CDR2 SASEGT come from the germline V gene. J was trimmed by 4 bases and V by 4 bases; bases with no gene match: 8. The CDR3 covers 15 residues. DNA of the CDR3: TGTGCCAGCAGTGCCCAGGGGGCGCGGGGCTATGGCTACACCTTC. Amino acid sequence: CASSAQGARGYGYTF.

This clone showed up just a few times. The CDR3 DNA reads as TGTGCCAGCAGCGCCTCGCAGACAGCTCCTGGAAACACCATATATTTT. Protein product: CASSASQTAPGNTIYF. The chain has TRBV7-8 and TRBJ1-3; D possibly corresponds to TRBD1 (5 bases). Deletions cut 5 bases from V and 2 bases from J, with 16 bases between. Germline CDR1 SGHVS, CDR2 FQNEAQ. The CDR3 runs 16 residues.

This chain links TRBV2 with TRBJ2-5; 11 nucleotides agree with TRBD2. The V segment lost 4 bases and the J segment 0 bases; nucleotides outside the gene matches: 1. The germline CDR1 and CDR2 sequences are SNHLY and FYNNEI. The length of the CDR3 is 15 residues. CDR3 loop: CASSGTSGYQETQYF. DNA for the CDR3: TGTGCCAGCAGTGGGACTAGCGGGTACCAAGAGACCCAGTACTTC.

The chain carries TRBV6-5 and TRBJ1-1; the D gene is possibly TRBD1 (5 bases). Trimming pared 6 bases from V and 1 base from J, leaving 15 bases between. CDR3 size: 15 residues. CDR1 MNHEY and CDR2 SVGAGI come from the germline V gene. In DNA form, the CDR3 reads TGTGCCAGCAGGAGGGGTTCCGGGAGGAACACTGAAGCTTTCTTT. Encoded protein: CASRRGSGRNTEAFF.

This clone has a handful of counts. V gene TRBV7-8 combines with J gene TRBJ1-2; 8 nucleotides align to TRBD1. V was clipped by 1 base and J by 7 bases; unmatched bases: 11. This CDR3 comprises 16 residues. Germline V gives CDR1 SGHVS, CDR2 FQNEAQ. In DNA form, the CDR3 reads TGTGCCAGCAGCTTAGATAACTTCAGGGGGCGCGGTGGCTACACCTTC. This encodes CASSLDNFRGRGGYTF.

This clone occurred a few times. The DNA for the CDR3 is TGTGCCTGGATGGGACAGAGCAACTATGGCTACACCTTC. Translation: CAWMGQSNYGYTF. This chain connects TRBV30 to TRBJ1-2; 7 bases are shared with TRBD1. Germline loops: CDR1 GTSNPN, CDR2 SVGIG (reference sequence). CDR3 length: 13 amino acids. V lost 4 bases and J lost 2; bases outside the gene matches: 4.

This chain uses TRBV13 with TRBJ2-2, with D perhaps TRBD2 (5 bases). Germline-derived CDR1 and CDR2 are PRHDT and FYEKMQ (reference sequence). V gave up 7 bases and J gave up 7 bases, with 19 bases separating them. The length of the CDR3 is 15 residues. CDR3 protein: CASTSPGYGDGELFF. The CDR3 region has the DNA TGTGCCAGCACTTCCCCCGGCTACGGGGACGGGGAGCTGTTTTTT.

V and J are TRBV5-1 and TRBJ2-1; 7 bases are shared with TRBD1. Trimming cost V 5 bases and J 7 bases; bases outside gene matches: 6. This CDR3 is 13 amino acids long. From germline, CDR1 is SGHRS and CDR2 YFSETQ. CDR3 residues: CASSPDRVNEQFF. CDR3 DNA sequence: TGCGCCAGCAGTCCCGACAGGGTGAATGAGCAGTTCTTC.